The source of this T cell receptor (beta chain) is a study of cytomegalovirus exposure and HLA in healthy donors. Across the study: Among the 400 or so donors who were genotyped, 81% fell in the genetic ancestry cluster that is associated with self-reported Caucasian donors. Whole-study results and caveats: CMV serostatus was the only recorded immune exposure for donors.

Trimming took 0 bases from V and 5 from J, leaving 8 bases between them. This CDR3 has 14 amino acids. Germline assignment: CDR1 SGHRS and CDR2 YFSETQ. PCR primers comprised 60 Vbeta and 13 Jbeta primers. Generated by immunoSEQ multiplex PCR, the TCRdb table keeps only in-frame clones and is missing some. The sample shows around 150,000 clones, about four fifths of them seen only once. Of note for this clone: Antigen: not known.

The sample consisted of PBMCs. This receptor was obtained from a woman in her 30s in good health and CMV-seropositive. The chain has TRBV5-1 and TRBJ1-4; D not certain. Here the CDR3 DNA reads TGCGCCAGCAGCTTGGGAGTCGGGAATGAAAAACTGTTTTTT. This encodes CASSLGVGNEKLFF. Using reference TRBV5-1 and TRBJ1-4 for the parts outside the CDR3, the full variable domain is KAGVTQTPRYLIKTRGQQVTLSCSPISGHRSVSWYQQTPGQGLQFLFEYFSETQRNKGNFPGRFSGRQFSNSRSEMNVSTLELGDSALYLCASSLGVGNEKLFFGSGTQLSVL.